This T cell receptor beta chain is drawn from a study of brain T cells in children with intractable seizures. Study-wide results and caveats: Patients' HCMV serostatus was unknown; virus specificity rests on CDR3 similarity alone. Pre-surgery blood may have been undersampled, hiding some clones.

The germline V gene has CDR1 SGHNT and CDR2 YYREEE (reference sequence). V gave up 1 base and J gave up 2 bases, with 13 bases separating them. This CDR3 has 15 amino acids. Generated by immunoSEQ multiplex PCR, the TCRdb table keeps only in-frame clones and is missing some. The profile shows approximately 330,000 clones, over 90% of them singletons. Indicated time point: blood from clinic visit 5 months post-surgery; TSC patient then seizure free. The sequenced cases were selected for having the highest brain T cell transcript signatures. Before surgery, patients took at least one anti-epileptic drug. Comments on this clone: Antigen unknown.

This sequence joins TRBV5-4 and TRBJ2-7; D remains unclear. This sample comprised peripheral blood, obtained about 5 months after surgery. The clonotype originates from a boy under three years old with tuberous sclerosis and intractable seizures. The CDR3 loop reads CASSLSPAGAYEQYF. The CDR3 DNA is TGTGCCAGCAGCTTGAGTCCGGCAGGCGCCTACGAGCAGTACTTC.